This TCR beta chain originates from a study of shared T cell receptors in the human thymus. This CDR3 has 17 amino acids. Germline V CDR1 and CDR2: LGHNA, YSLEER. V was shortened by 0 bases and J by 5 bases, with 19 bases between the two germline ends. Profiled with immunoSEQ multiplex PCR; TCRdb holds only in-frame clones, not every one. The profile covers 72,000 or so clones, with around 96% appearing a single time and around 0.033% taken by the ten largest. The sample was thymocytes. This chain joins TRBV4-3 and TRBJ1-2; D not certain. The clonotype comes from a human donor. CDR3 bases: TGCGCCAGCAGCCAAGATGACGGGCACGCCGATAATTATGGCTACACCTTC. Amino acid sequence: CASSQDDGHADNYGYTF.